The clone carrying this T cell receptor beta chain was counted at least ten times. Antigen unknown. V was pared by 8 bases and J by 6 bases, with 23 bases between. This CDR3 spans 15 amino acids. The sample's time point: newly diagnosed GD, antithyroid drugs for less than 3 months. RNA isolated from PBMCs was used to make the TCR library. This entry is derived from a study of regulatory T cells in long-lasting Graves disease. For the study at large: Newly diagnosed Graves' patients had taken antithyroid drugs under 3 months. Points from the study as a whole: Newly diagnosed Graves' patients exceeded persistent ones in TCR diversity.

Arm-PCR of CDR3 regions and iRepertoire HTBI primers were used to build TCR beta libraries. TCRdb analysed the multiplex PCR reads with MiXCR anew, one entry per CDR3 protein. The table has some 220,000 distinct CDR3 sequences, roughly 20% seen once. The same specimen was also included in a second study, on T cells in Graves' hyperthyroidism and ophthalmopathy. That work states: Exclusion of patients followed from uncontrolled infection, other autoimmune disease, pregnancy or lactation.

The sequence came from a woman in her 30s with Graves disease. The sequenced sample was peripheral blood mononuclear cells (PBMCs), obtained at new diagnosis, from a patient treated with antithyroid drugs. The chain is built from TRBV12-3 or TRBV12-4 and TRBJ2-7; D is perhaps TRBD1 (6 bases). CDR3 sequence: CASSPVGQGRIEQYF. In nucleotides, the CDR3 is TGTGCCAGCTCCCCGGTGGGGCAGGGGAGAATCGAGCAGTACTTC.